Given below is one TCR beta chain in context. The donors were members of the validation cohort, which comprised about 130 subjects and was separate from the first cohort of more than 500 subjects. Sequenced by immunoSEQ multiplex PCR; TCRdb stores in-frame clones only, minus some. The sample shows about 98,000 clones, around nine tenths of them seen only once. This record comes from a study of cytomegalovirus exposure and HLA in healthy donors. Study at large: Per a later analysis, the roughly 690 first-cohort and 110 or so validation repertoires shared one platform.

V trimming: 4 bases; J trimming: 0 bases; junction bases outside the gene matches: 9. The germline V gene encodes CDR1 MNHNS and CDR2 SASEGT. This CDR3 comprises 17 residues. The sample taken for sequencing was PBMCs. The V and J genes are TRBV6-1 and TRBJ1-5, with TRBD1 matching 7 bases. This receptor was obtained from a woman in her 30s in good health and CMV-seronegative. The CDR3 DNA follows: TGTGCCAGCAGTGTAAAAGGAGGGACAGTTAGCAATCAGCCCCAGCATTTT. Protein: CASSVKGGTVSNQPQHF.